This T cell receptor beta chain comes out of a study of technical replicates of blood from a few donors. V was pared by 5 bases and J by 10 bases, with 7 bases of the junction left unmatched. This CDR3 is 13 amino acids long. Germline V gene lookup returns CDR1 MDHEN and CDR2 SYDVKM. Sequencing used immunoSEQ multiplex PCR; TCRdb keeps in-frame clones, though not all of them. The sample holds roughly 15,000 clones, more than 80% seen once. Sequenced material: PBMCs. The TCR comes from a human donor in good health. The V and J genes are TRBV28 and TRBJ2-1; 8 bases are a match to TRBD1. In nucleotides, the CDR3 is TGTGCCAGCAGTCAAGGACAGGGTGGCGAGCAGTTCTTC. It specifies CASSQGQGGEQFF.